This T cell receptor (beta chain) was documented in a study of blood T cells in healthy people across ages. Study-wide findings and caveats: Strong correlation linked observed beta diversity and percent naive T cells.

A sample-barcoded 5' primer and a J-beta primer mix were used in a second PCR of roughly 7 to 11 cycles. TCRdb called the 5' RACE reads again in MiXCR, with one record for every CDR3 protein. The sample includes some 920,000 distinct CDR3 sequences, roughly half seen only once; the top ten take about 22%. Deletions cut 4 bases from V and 0 bases from J, with 10 bases between. Germline CDR1 MRHNA, CDR2 SNTAGT. The CDR3 runs 16 residues. Healthy Caucasians from Russia aged roughly 6 to 95 served as donors. In regard to this clonotype: The antigen remains undetermined.

V and J are TRBV6-4 and TRBJ2-6; TRBD1 is a possible D gene (5 bases). Sequenced input: blood. This receptor was obtained from a woman in her sixties or seventies in good health. The CDR3 spells CASSAGQTSGANVLTF. In DNA form, the CDR3 reads TGTGCCAGCAGTGCCGGACAAACCTCTGGGGCCAACGTCCTGACTTTC.